This T cell receptor beta chain derives from a study of blood T cells in healthy people across ages. Using a J-beta primer mix together with a sample-barcoded 5' primer, a second PCR was run for roughly 6 to 12 cycles. TCRdb called the 5' RACE reads again in MiXCR, with one record for every CDR3 protein. The sample holds hundreds of thousands of distinct CDR3 sequences, 40% to 50% seen once. Germline V gene sequence: CDR1 SQVTM, CDR2 ANQGSEA. This CDR3 has 13 amino acids. Trimming stripped 3 bases from V and 0 bases from J, with 8 bases between. The rearrangement links TRBV29-1 to TRBJ2-5, with TRBD2 as a possible D gene (6 bases). This receptor was taken from a man aged 80 or over in good health. The sequencing sample was made of blood. Here the CDR3 reads CSVEEGNQETQYF. CDR3 sequence (DNA): TGCAGCGTTGAGGAGGGGAACCAAGAGACCCAGTACTTC.